This T cell receptor (beta chain) was sequenced in a study of beta chain features in type 1 diabetes. Looking at the study overall: The examined sorted cells totaled approximately 110 million across samples.

Study conclusions and caveats: Naive, central memory and regulatory TCRB repertoires appeared more similar among patients than healthy donors. PCR may have favored shorter templates equally in patients and controls. Overrepresentation of cells with high TCR expression could result from cDNA sequencing.

Expressed TCRB transcripts were sequenced because the entire RNA isolate underwent reverse transcription. The table came from immunoSEQ multiplex PCR; TCRdb's copy has only in-frame clones and leaves some out. There are a few hundred thousand clones in the sample; about 15% occur only once, and 0.019% lies in the top ten. With regard to this clone: Antigen specificity is unknown.

Trimming removed 0 bases from V and 6 bases from J, with 10 bases in between. This CDR3 spans 14 amino acids. Per the germline V gene, CDR1 is SGHNT and CDR2 is YYREEE (reference sequence). The genes are TRBV5-4 and TRBJ2-1; weak D call: TRBD2 (5 bases). The TCR originated in a woman younger than 35 in good health. Input material: naive CD4+ T cells from blood. The CDR3 bases are TGTGCCAGCAGCTTGGGCGGGTCTCGCAATGAGCAGTTCTTC. Protein product: CASSLGGSRNEQFF.